This T cell receptor (beta chain) was recovered during a study of blood T cell repertoires in COVID-19. In the original workflow: How many nucleated cells were present was estimated from reference gene primer amplification. Profiled with immunoSEQ multiplex PCR; TCRdb holds only in-frame clones, not every one. The DNA was the basis for D and trimming; V, J and clone size are from that table. Of roughly 200,000 clones in the sample, 75% to 90% were seen once. Germline V gene sequence: CDR1 SGHVS, CDR2 FNYEAQ. CDR3 length: 12 residues. Trimming took off 5 bases at V and 4 bases at J, with 8 bases between the two ends.

Source material: PBMCs or T cells enriched from blood (not recorded which). The chain couples TRBV7-6 to TRBJ1-1; D is possibly TRBD1 (5 bases). This sequence originates from a man aged 40-50 years who had recovered from COVID-19. CDR3 sequence (DNA): TGTGCCAGCAGCCCGGGGGGCACTGAAGCTTTCTTT. Translating gives CASSPGGTEAFF.